Given below is one T cell receptor (beta chain) in context. Its antigen is unknown. The data were obtained in a study of shared clonotypes between healthy human individuals. Findings and limits, study-wide: It was observed that roughly 5.5% of naive CD4 clonotypes were shared across several donors. Sequencing depth was expected to influence donor clonotype sharing. Researchers found naive subsets generally carried larger estimated richness than memory subsets.

V was shortened by 0 bases and J by 2 bases, with 7 bases between the two germline ends. The CDR3 covers 14 residues. Germline V lookup: CDR1 SEHNR, CDR2 FQNEAQ (reference sequence). As originally analysed: Owing to the provision of junction-only sequences devoid of quality scores by immunoSEQ, filtering differed. Produced via immunoSEQ multiplex PCR; TCRdb's table is partial and in-frame only. D and trimming come from the DNA, and the V and J calls and clone size come from that table. Of about 2.5 million clones listed, 85% to 95% are singletons. V usage is TRBV7-9 and J usage is TRBJ1-1; D remains unclear. Sequencing used naive CD4+ T cells from PBMCs. Noted subset: CD45RA+ positively selected. This TCR was sampled from a man aged 18 to 30 in good health. Some clones in this sample may be carry-over from other donors' samples. The CDR3 is CASSLASYNTEAFF. The CDR3 DNA is TGTGCCAGCAGCTTAGCATCTTATAACACTGAAGCTTTCTTT.